The clone carrying this TCR beta chain has a handful of counts. The antigen is not known. This sample was taken from a study of CD8+ T cells in alopecia areata. Germline CDR1 is SGHAT and CDR2 is FQNNGV. The CDR3 covers 14 residues. Trimming took 1 base from V and 4 from J, leaving 8 bases between them. Sample treatment: oral pan-JAK inhibitor, 5-10 mg twice daily. Peripheral blood, together with lesional scalp punch biopsies, was collected from alopecia areata patients. Reverse transcribed after extraction, RNA yielded cDNA as the sequencing template. Using immunoSEQ multiplex PCR, the repertoire was profiled, and TCRdb retains in-frame clones only, with some absent. The sample has about 200,000 clones, around 60% seen once; the top ten hold over 3%. Study outcomes and limitations: In patients, TCRs were shared less clearly than in mice, and HLA may possibly be involved. With tofacitinib ongoing, many expanded lesional clones persisted in both scalp and blood. Elevated clonality characterized lesional scalp relative to normal scalp, particularly in alopecia totalis/universalis.

The TCR comes from a human donor with alopecia areata. This chain uses TRBV11-2 with TRBJ2-1, with D possibly matching TRBD1 (6 bases). Sequencing was performed on CD4+ T cells sorted from blood, taken at week 4, from a patient treated with tofacitinib. CDR3 sequence (DNA): TGTGCCAGCAGCTTAGGGGACACGTACAATGAGCAGTTCTTC. Its protein product is CASSLGDTYNEQFF.